The 19 T cell receptor beta chains given below trace back to one sample, sequenced in a study of blood T cell repertoires in COVID-19. The assay was immunoSEQ multiplex PCR, and TCRdb's table has in-frame clones only and misses some. Of 45,000 or so clones listed, roughly 90% were seen once; the top ten hold roughly 13%. The material sequenced was peripheral blood. Source of these receptors: a man older than 75 with acute or convalescent COVID-19.

V usage is TRBV7-8 and J usage is TRBJ2-1, with TRBD2 matching over 7 bases. J lost 4 bases, V lost 5 bases, and 5 bases had no gene match. Per the germline V gene, CDR1 is SGHVS and CDR2 is FQNEAQ. The CDR3 covers 14 residues. CDR3: CASSPREEYNEQFF. CDR3 DNA: TGTGCCAGCAGCCCTCGGGAGGAGTACAATGAGCAGTTCTTC.

V gene TRBV6-5 combines with J gene TRBJ2-3; 9 bases map to TRBD2. J lost 6 bases, V lost 4 bases, and 5 bases had no gene match. There are 14 residues in the CDR3. Germline assignment: CDR1 MNHEY and CDR2 SVGAGI. CDR3 in amino acids: CASSLSSGVDTQYF. The CDR3 DNA follows: TGTGCCAGCAGTTTATCTAGCGGGGTTGATACGCAGTATTTT.

The chain combines TRBV7-9 with TRBJ1-1; D may be TRBD1 (6 bases). Trimming took 5 bases from V and 6 from J, leaving 19 bases between them. The CDR3 sequence is 15 residues long. Germline V gene sequence: CDR1 SEHNR, CDR2 FQNEAQ (reference sequence). CDR3 loop: CASSDRTVGDPEAFF. DNA for the CDR3: TGTGCCAGCAGCGACCGGACAGTGGGGGACCCTGAAGCTTTCTTT. Using reference TRBV7-9 and TRBJ1-1 for the parts outside the CDR3, the full variable domain is DTGVSQNPRHKITKRGQNVTFRCDPISEHNRLYWYRQTLGQGPEFLTYFQNEAQLEKSRLLSDRFSAERPKGSFSTLEIQRTEQGDSAMYLCASSDRTVGDPEAFFGQGTRLTVV.

The chain couples TRBV25-1 to TRBJ1-2; 9 bases map to TRBD1. The CDR3 length is 13 residues. The J segment lost 7 bases and the V segment lost 6 bases, leaving 6 bases of the junction unmatched. Looked up from germline, CDR1 is MGHDK and CDR2 is SYGVNS. The chain's CDR3 is CASSPQGAGGYTF. CDR3 sequence (DNA): TGTGCCAGCAGCCCACAGGGGGCAGGTGGCTACACCTTC.

The V call is TRBV10-3, the J call TRBJ1-4, with unresolved D. The CDR3 runs 15 residues. V gave up 0 bases and J gave up 5 bases, with 10 bases separating them. CDR1 and CDR2 from the germline V gene are ENHRY and SYGVKD. This CDR3 reads CAISESSVPNEKLFF. In nucleotides, the CDR3 is TGTGCCATCAGTGAGTCATCGGTTCCGAATGAAAAACTGTTTTTT.

The genes are TRBV7-3 and TRBJ2-2; 7 bases map to TRBD1. V lost 8 bases and J lost 6; bases outside the gene matches: 9. CDR1 is SGHTA, CDR2 FQGTGA, per germline. CDR3 size: 14 residues. DNA for the CDR3: TGTGCCAGCGCTCAGACAGGGCTCGCCGGGGAGCTGTTTTTT. Translation gives CASAQTGLAGELFF.

The chain couples TRBV30 to TRBJ1-2, with 7 bases that match TRBD1. CDR3 size: 12 residues. The germline V gene encodes CDR1 GTSNPN and CDR2 SVGIG (reference sequence). Trimming cost V 3 bases and J 6 bases; bases outside gene matches: 4. CDR3 in amino acids: CAWRTGVHGYTF. The CDR3 DNA sequence: TGTGCCTGGAGAACAGGGGTGCATGGCTACACCTTC.

The chain carries TRBV29-1 and TRBJ2-3; maybe TRBD2 (6 bases). The ends were cut back, 4 bases at V and 6 bases at J, with 14 bases in the middle. This CDR3 is 13 amino acids long. CDR1 is SQVTM, CDR2 ANQGSEA, per germline. The chain's CDR3 is CSVGAGPDDTQYF. CDR3 DNA: TGCAGCGTTGGTGCGGGACCGGATGATACGCAGTATTTT.

The chain joins TRBV24-1 to TRBJ2-5; D is perhaps TRBD1 (6 bases). Deletions cut 2 bases from V and 5 bases from J, with 14 bases between. From germline, CDR1 is KGHDR and CDR2 SFDVKD. There are 15 residues in the CDR3. Here the CDR3 DNA reads TGTGCCACCAGTGATTGGTCACAGGGCAGCGAGACCCAGTACTTC. Its protein product is CATSDWSQGSETQYF.

Here the CDR3 DNA reads TGTGCCAGCAGCCCCAGAACCGGAGAAGCGACCATATATTTT. Amino acid sequence: CASSPRTGEATIYF. This sequence joins TRBV3-1 (or the pseudogene TRBV3-2) and TRBJ1-3, with unresolved D. The CDR3 is 14 amino acids. CDR1 is LGHDT and CDR2 is YNNKEL in the germline V gene (reference sequence). Trimming removed 4 bases at V and 10 bases at J, with 17 bases between.

The chain recombines TRBV27 with TRBJ1-5; no firm D call. The V gene's germline CDR1 is MNHEY and CDR2 SMNVEV (reference sequence). Trimming removed 6 bases from V and 6 bases from J, with 12 bases in between. This CDR3 is built from 13 residues. The DNA for the CDR3 is TGTGCCAGCAGCGGGTCCTACGGTCAGCCCCAGCATTTT. It encodes CASSGSYGQPQHF.

This chain connects TRBV28 to TRBJ1-1, with 8 bases identical to TRBD1. J was trimmed by 5 bases and V by 7 bases; bases with no gene match: 6. Germline CDR1 MDHEN, CDR2 SYDVKM. The CDR3 is 13 amino acids. CDR3 sequence (DNA): TGTGCCAGCAATCTCAGGGGGCTTACTGAAGCTTTCTTT. Amino acids: CASNLRGLTEAFF. Looking up the rest from reference TRBV28 and TRBJ1-1 gives the full variable domain: DVKVTQSSRYLVKRTGEKVFLECVQDMDHENMFWYRQDPGLGLRLIYFSYDVKMKEKGDIPEGYSVSREKKERFSLILESASTNQTSMYLCASNLRGLTEAFFGQGTRLTVV.

The CDR3 DNA sequence: TGTGCCAGCTCCGGCGGGGGGAACACCGGGGAGCTGTTTTTT. It translates to CASSGGGNTGELFF. This chain links TRBV18 with TRBJ2-2; 7 positions agree with TRBD2. Germline trimming cut 6 bases from V and 1 base from J; bases unmatched to any gene: 2. The CDR3 contains 14 residues. The germline CDR1 and CDR2 sequences are KGHSH and LQKENI.

V gene TRBV4-2 combines with J gene TRBJ2-5; 9 bases are shared with TRBD2. The CDR3 loop spans 14 amino acids. The V gene end was trimmed by 4 bases and the J gene end by 3 bases; junction bases not matched to a gene: 3. Germline-derived CDR1 and CDR2 are LGHNA and YNFKEQ. CDR3 DNA: TGTGCCAGCAGCCCTGCGGGGGGGGAAGAGACCCAGTACTTC. Protein sequence: CASSPAGGEETQYF.

The rearrangement joins TRBV4-1 to TRBJ2-7; perhaps TRBD1 as D (5 bases). CDR1 MGHRA and CDR2 YSYEKL come from the germline V gene. The CDR3 covers 14 residues. The germline V and J ends were trimmed by 0 bases and 6 bases, with 12 bases remaining between them. The CDR3 coding sequence is TGCGCCAGCAGCCAAGAGCCTCAGGGTACCGAGCAGTACTTC. Its protein is CASSQEPQGTEQYF.

This clone was seen only once. This chain joins TRBV19 and TRBJ1-6, with a tentative D call TRBD1 (6 bases). The CDR3 extends over 12 amino acids. V was cut by 10 bases and J by 7 bases, with 11 bases left in between. Per the germline V gene, CDR1 is LNHDA and CDR2 is SQIVND (reference sequence). The CDR3 here is CATRDNNSPLHF. DNA of the CDR3: TGTGCCACCCGGGACAACAATTCACCCCTCCACTTT.

The chain has TRBV2 and TRBJ2-3, with TRBD2 matching 9 bases. There are 18 residues in the CDR3. Germline V CDR1 and CDR2: SNHLY, FYNNEI. V trimming: 4 bases; J trimming: 1 base; junction bases outside the gene matches: 12. This CDR3 reads CASSGRLAGGVGTDTQYF. CDR3 in DNA: TGTGCCAGCAGTGGGAGACTCGCGGGGGGGGTGGGCACAGATACGCAGTATTTT.

V usage is TRBV28 and J usage is TRBJ1-1; D is perhaps TRBD1 (5 bases). This CDR3 has 14 amino acids. Trimming took off 3 bases at V and 2 bases at J, with 10 bases between the two ends. Germline CDR1 and CDR2: MDHEN and SYDVKM. DNA of the CDR3: TGTGCCAGCAGTTTTATGGGGCCTAACACTGAAGCTTTCTTT. This gives the protein CASSFMGPNTEAFF. Combining the CDR3 with reference TRBV28 and TRBJ1-1 gives the whole variable domain DVKVTQSSRYLVKRTGEKVFLECVQDMDHENMFWYRQDPGLGLRLIYFSYDVKMKEKGDIPEGYSVSREKKERFSLILESASTNQTSMYLCASSFMGPNTEAFFGQGTRLTVV.

The chain recombines TRBV27 with TRBJ1-5; 8 bases are shared with TRBD1. J gave up 6 bases and V 6 bases, and 7 bases lay outside the gene matches. CDR3 length: 14 residues. Germline V gene data show CDR1 as MNHEY and CDR2 as SMNVEV (reference sequence). Here the CDR3 DNA reads TGTGCCAGCAGAAAGACAGGGGAAGGTCAGCCCCAGCATTTT. Its translation is CASRKTGEGQPQHF.